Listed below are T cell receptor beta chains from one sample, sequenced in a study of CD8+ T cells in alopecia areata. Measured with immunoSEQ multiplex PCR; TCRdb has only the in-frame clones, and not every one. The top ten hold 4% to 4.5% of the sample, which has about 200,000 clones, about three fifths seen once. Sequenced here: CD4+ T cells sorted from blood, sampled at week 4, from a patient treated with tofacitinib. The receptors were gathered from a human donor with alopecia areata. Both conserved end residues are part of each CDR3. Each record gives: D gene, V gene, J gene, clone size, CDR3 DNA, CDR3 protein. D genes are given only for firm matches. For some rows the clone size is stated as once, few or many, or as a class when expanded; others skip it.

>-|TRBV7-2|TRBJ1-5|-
TGTGCCAGCAGCGAACGGACGGGCAATCAGCCCCAGCATTTT
CASSERTGNQPQHF
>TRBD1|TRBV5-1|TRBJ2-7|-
TGCGCCAGCAGCATTCGGGACAGGGGCAGCGAGCAGTACTTC
CASSIRDRGSEQYF
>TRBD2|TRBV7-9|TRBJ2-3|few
TGTGCCAGCAGCTCGAGCGGGGGCACGCAGTATTTT
CASSSSGGTQYF
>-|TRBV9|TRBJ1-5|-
TGTGCCAGCAGCGTCGGGGGGCTTGGGAATCAGCCCCAGCATTTT
CASSVGGLGNQPQHF
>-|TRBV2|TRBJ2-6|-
TGTGCCAGCAGTGTAGACCGGTCCCCCTCTGGGGCCAACGTCCTGACTTTC
CASSVDRSPSGANVLTF
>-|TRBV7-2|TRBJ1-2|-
TGTGCCAGCAGCCCGGGGGGGGCCGGCTATGGCTACACCTTC
CASSPGGAGYGYTF
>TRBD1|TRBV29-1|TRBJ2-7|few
TGCAGCGTCTACAGGGGATACGAGCAGTACTTC
CSVYRGYEQYF
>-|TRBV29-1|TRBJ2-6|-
TGCAGCGTTGGGGTAACTGGGGCCAACGTCCTGACTTTC
CSVGVTGANVLTF
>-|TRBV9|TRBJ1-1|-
TGTGCCAGCAGCGTAGCGGGCGGGTCATCCACTGAAGCTTTCTTT
CASSVAGGSSTEAFF
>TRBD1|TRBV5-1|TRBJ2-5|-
TGCGCCAGCAGCGGAGGACAGGTTGAGACCCAGTACTTC
CASSGGQVETQYF
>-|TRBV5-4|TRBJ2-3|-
TGTGCCAGCAGCTTGTTTCAGCTTGCAACAGATACGCAGTATTTT
CASSLFQLATDTQYF
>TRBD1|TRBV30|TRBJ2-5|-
TGTGCCTGGAGATCGGGACAGGGAGGAGAGACCCAGTACTTC
CAWRSGQGGETQYF
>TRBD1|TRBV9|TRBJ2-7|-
TGTGCCAGCAGCGCCGGGACAGGGCCCTACGAGCAGTACTTC
CASSAGTGPYEQYF
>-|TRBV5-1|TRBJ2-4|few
TGCGCCAGCAGCTTTCGAACAGGCGGTCGCATTCAGTACTTC
CASSFRTGGRIQYF
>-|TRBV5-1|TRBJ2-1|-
TGCGCCAGCAGCTTGACTGACAATGAGCAGTTCTTC
CASSLTDNEQFF
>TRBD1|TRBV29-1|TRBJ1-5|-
TGCAGCGTTGCTTTCGGGACAGGGTATAGCAATCAGCCCCAGCATTTT
CSVAFGTGYSNQPQHF
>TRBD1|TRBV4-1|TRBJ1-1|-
TGCGCCAGCAGACGTACAGGGGGGAGGAACACTGAAGCTTTCTTT
CASRRTGGRNTEAFF
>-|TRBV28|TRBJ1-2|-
TGTGCCAGCAGGATTCCGATCCCTGGAGTACTGACCTTC
CASRIPIPGVLTF
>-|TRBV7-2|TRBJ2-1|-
TGTGCCAGCAGCTATCTCGGGGGTTCCTACAATGAGCAGTTCTTC
CASSYLGGSYNEQFF
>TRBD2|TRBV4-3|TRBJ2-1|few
TGCGCCAGCAGCCAAGACCTAGCGGCGTCCTACAATGAGCAGTTCTTC
CASSQDLAASYNEQFF
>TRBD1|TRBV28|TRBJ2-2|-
TGTGCCAGCAGACCCGGGACAGAAATATTGGCCCTGAACACCGGGGAGCTGTTTTTT
CASRPGTEILALNTGELFF
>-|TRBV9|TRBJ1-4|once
TGTGCCAGCAGCGTAGCTGGGGCTAATGAAAAACTGTTTTTT
CASSVAGANEKLFF
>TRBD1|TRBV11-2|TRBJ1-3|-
TGTGCCAGCAGCCCGCGGACAGGGTCTGGAAACACCATATATTTT
CASSPRTGSGNTIYF
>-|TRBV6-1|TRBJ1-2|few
TGTGCCAGCAGCCCGCCCAGCTCTTATGGCTACACCTTC
CASSPPSSYGYTF
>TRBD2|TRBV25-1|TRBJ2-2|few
TGTGCCAGCCTCGGGAGGGGATTAACCGGGGAGCTGTTTTTT
CASLGRGLTGELFF
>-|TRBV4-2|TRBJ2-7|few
TGTGCCAGCAGCCAAGAATTCACGGGAGCCTACGAGCAGTACTTC
CASSQEFTGAYEQYF
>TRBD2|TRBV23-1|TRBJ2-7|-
TGCGCCAGCAGTCAAGGCGGGGGGCCCTACTACGAGCAGTACTTC
CASSQGGGPYYEQYF
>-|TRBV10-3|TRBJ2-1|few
TGTGCCATCAGTGTCGGCAATGAGCAGTTCTTC
CAISVGNEQFF
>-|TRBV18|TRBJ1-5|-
TGTGCCAGCTCAATCTCAGGAAATCAGCCCCAGCATTTT
CASSISGNQPQHF
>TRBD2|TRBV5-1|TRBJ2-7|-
TGCGCCAGCAGCCCTGGGGCTAGCGGGACCCTCTACGAGCAGTACTTC
CASSPGASGTLYEQYF
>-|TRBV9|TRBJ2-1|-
TGTGCCAGCAGCGTAGGCCCTAGCTCCTACAATGAGCAGTTCTTC
CASSVGPSSYNEQFF
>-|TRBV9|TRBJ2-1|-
TGTGCCAGCAGCGTAAGAGGGTCGTCAAGTGAGCAGTTCTTC
CASSVRGSSSEQFF
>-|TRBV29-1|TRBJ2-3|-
TGCAGCGCCCGATTGAGCACAGATACGCAGTATTTT
CSARLSTDTQYF
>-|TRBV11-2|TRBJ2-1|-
TGTGCCAGCAGCTTAGATCCCGCCGCTGCCTACAATGAGCAGTTCTTC
CASSLDPAAAYNEQFF
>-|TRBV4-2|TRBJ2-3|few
TGTGCCAGCAGCCAAGACGGGGGACTCTTTCTGGCAGATACGCAGTATTTT
CASSQDGGLFLADTQYF
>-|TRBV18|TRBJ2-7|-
TGTGCCAGCTCACCACGACAGCCTACCTACGAGCAGTACTTC
CASSPRQPTYEQYF
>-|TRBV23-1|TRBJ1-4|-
TGCGCCAGCTCTATAGGGACCGCTAATGAAAAACTGTTTTTT
CASSIGTANEKLFF
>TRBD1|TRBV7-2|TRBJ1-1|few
TGTGCCAGCAGCTTAGTAACAGGGGGTAACACTGAAGCTTTCTTT
CASSLVTGGNTEAFF
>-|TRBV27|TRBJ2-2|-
TGTGCCAGCAGTTTATCGTTAGCCACCGGGGAGCTGTTTTTT
CASSLSLATGELFF
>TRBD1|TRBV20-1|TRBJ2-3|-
TGCAGTGTGGGACAGACAGATACGCAGTATTTT
CSVGQTDTQYF
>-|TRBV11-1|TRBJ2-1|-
TGTGCCAGCAGCCCCCAGGTTAACCTCAATGAGCAGTTCTTC
CASSPQVNLNEQFF
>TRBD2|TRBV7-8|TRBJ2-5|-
TGTGCCAGCAGCTTAGCTAGCGGGGCGCGGGTAAAGACCCAGTACTTC
CASSLASGARVKTQYF
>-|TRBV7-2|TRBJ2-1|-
TGTGCCAGCAGCCAAGAAGGGACAAACAATGAGCAGTTCTTC
CASSQEGTNNEQFF
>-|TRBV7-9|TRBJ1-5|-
TGTGCCAGCAGCTTACAGGGGAATCAGCCCCAGCATTTT
CASSLQGNQPQHF
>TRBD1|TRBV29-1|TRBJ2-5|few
TGCAGCGTTAGGAGGACAGGGGGCGAAGAGACCCAGTACTTC
CSVRRTGGEETQYF
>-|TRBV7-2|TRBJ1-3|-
TGTGCCAGCAGCTTAGACGGCAGGGTCTCTGGAAACACCATATATTTT
CASSLDGRVSGNTIYF
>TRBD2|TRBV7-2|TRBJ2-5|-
TGTGCCAGCAGTCGGGCGGGGGGGTCTCCCAAGACCCAGTACTTC
CASSRAGGSPKTQYF
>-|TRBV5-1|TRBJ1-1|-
TGCGCCAGCAGCTTGGAGCGGGCGAACACTGAAGCTTTCTTT
CASSLERANTEAFF
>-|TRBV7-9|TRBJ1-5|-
TGTGCCAGCAGCCACAGGACAACCCTAGGGCCCCAGCATTTT
CASSHRTTLGPQHF
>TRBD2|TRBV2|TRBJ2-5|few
TGTGCCAGCATGCGGGGGGGCCTAGAGACCCAGTACTTC
CASMRGGLETQYF
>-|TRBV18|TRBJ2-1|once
TGTGCCAGCTCACCATCTTCCAGTTACAATGAGCAGTTCTTC
CASSPSSSYNEQFF
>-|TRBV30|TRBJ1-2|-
TGTGCCTGGAGCCCCGACAGATTCCTCTATGGCTACACCTTC
CAWSPDRFLYGYTF
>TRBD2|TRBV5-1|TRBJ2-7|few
TGCGCCAGCAGCATGTCTAGCGGGGGGTCTTACGAGCAGTACTTC
CASSMSSGGSYEQYF
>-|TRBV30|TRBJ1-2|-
TGTGCCTGGTCGGTGTCTAACTATGGCTACACCTTC
CAWSVSNYGYTF
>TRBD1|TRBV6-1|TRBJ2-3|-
TGTGCCAGCAGTGCCAACAGGGGGAGCCGCGGGGATACGCAGTATTTT
CASSANRGSRGDTQYF
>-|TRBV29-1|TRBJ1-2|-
TGCAGCGTGGGAGACCTTGACGGTGGCTACACCTTC
CSVGDLDGGYTF
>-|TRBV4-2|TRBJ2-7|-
TGTGCCAGCAGCCCACGTAGGGGGGACGAGCAGTACTTC
CASSPRRGDEQYF
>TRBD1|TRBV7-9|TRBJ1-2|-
TGTGCCAGCAGCCGGGACAGAACCTATGGCTACACCTTC
CASSRDRTYGYTF
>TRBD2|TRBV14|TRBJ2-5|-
TGTGCCAGCAGCCCCGGACTAGCGGGGGGGTACCAAGAGACCCAGTACTTC
CASSPGLAGGYQETQYF